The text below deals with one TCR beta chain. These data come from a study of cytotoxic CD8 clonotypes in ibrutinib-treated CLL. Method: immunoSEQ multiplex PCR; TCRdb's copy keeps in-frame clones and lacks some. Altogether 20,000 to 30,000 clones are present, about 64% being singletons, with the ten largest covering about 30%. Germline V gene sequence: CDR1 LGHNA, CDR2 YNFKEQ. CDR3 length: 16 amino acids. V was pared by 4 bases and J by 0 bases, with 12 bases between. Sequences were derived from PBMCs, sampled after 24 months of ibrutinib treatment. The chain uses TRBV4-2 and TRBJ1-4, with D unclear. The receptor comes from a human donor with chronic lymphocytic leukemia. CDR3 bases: TGTGCCAGCAGCCCCTACTTTGGTACAACTAATGAAAAACTGTTTTTT. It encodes CASSPYFGTTNEKLFF.